Listed below are T cell receptor beta chains from one sample, sequenced in a study of OX40 agonist ivuxolimab in advanced cancers. TCRdb's copy holds only in-frame clones and misses some; the assay was immunoSEQ multiplex PCR. This sample carries tens of thousands of clones, roughly 83% of them seen once, and the ten largest clones take roughly 3%. The source material was CD4+ or CD8+ T cells sorted from blood, sampled in a trial of the OX40 agonist ivuxolimab. Every receptor here comes from an adult with an advanced solid tumor such as melanoma, head and neck, liver or kidney cancer. CDR3s include the opening cysteine and the closing phenylalanine or tryptophan. The D gene is left open where the match is weak. The size of a clone is reported for some rows only, either as once, few or many, or as a class for expanded clones.

clone size,D gene,V gene,CDR3 length,J gene,CDR3 protein,CDR3 DNA
-,-,TRBV28,12,TRBJ1-6,CASAAPGSPLHF,TGTGCCAGCGCTGCACCGGGTTCACCCCTCCACTTT
few,-,TRBV6-1,13,TRBJ1-6,CASSEADNSPLHF,TGTGCCAGCAGTGAAGCGGACAATTCACCCCTCCACTTT
-,-,TRBV7-2,12,TRBJ2-5,CASSFNGETQYF,TGTGCCAGCAGCTTCAATGGGGAGACCCAGTACTTC
-,-,TRBV10-2,18,TRBJ2-6,CASSRHRTSNSRANVLTF,TGCGCCAGCAGTAGACACCGCACTTCTAACAGTCGGGCCAACGTCCTGACTTTC
-,-,TRBV11-1,12,TRBJ1-2,CASSLSGEYYTF,TGTGCCAGCAGCTTAAGCGGGGAGTACTACACCTTC
-,TRBD2,TRBV28,14,TRBJ2-7,CASSGLAGAREQYF,TGTGCCAGCTCAGGGCTAGCGGGGGCTCGGGAGCAGTACTTC
few,-,TRBV4-1,13,TRBJ1-3,CASSHPEGNTIYF,TGCGCCAGCAGCCATCCCGAGGGAAACACCATATATTTT
-,-,TRBV19,16,TRBJ1-2,CASKRQVTPAEYGYTF,TGTGCCAGTAAGAGACAGGTCACTCCGGCTGAATATGGCTACACCTTC
-,-,TRBV28,13,TRBJ1-2,CASSLLELGGYTF,TGTGCCAGCAGTTTATTAGAGCTGGGTGGCTACACCTTC
-,TRBD2,TRBV5-4,15,TRBJ2-3,CASSLRSGVADTQYF,TGTGCCAGCAGCTTGAGAAGCGGGGTCGCAGATACGCAGTATTTT
once,TRBD1,TRBV11-1,13,TRBJ2-3,CASSEIDRGTQYF,TGTGCCAGCAGCGAAATTGACAGGGGGACGCAGTATTTT
-,-,TRBV6-1,16,TRBJ1-2,CASSEATHPGLYGYTF,TGTGCCAGCAGTGAAGCGACCCACCCGGGTCTCTATGGCTACACCTTC
-,-,TRBV6-5,14,TRBJ1-3,CASSYLGRGDTIYF,TGTGCCAGCAGTTATCTTGGTCGGGGGGACACCATATATTTT
-,-,TRBV5-5,13,TRBJ2-3,CASQSLGRDTQYF,TGTGCCAGCCAAAGCTTGGGGAGAGATACGCAGTATTTT
-,TRBD1,TRBV5-1,16,TRBJ2-7,CASSLEPGQGLYEQYF,TGCGCCAGCAGCTTGGAGCCGGGACAGGGGCTCTACGAGCAGTACTTC
-,TRBD2,TRBV11-3,17,TRBJ2-2,CASSLAAGGLHTGELFF,TGTGCCAGCAGCTTGGCGGCGGGGGGCCTCCACACCGGGGAGCTGTTTTTT
-,TRBD1,TRBV30,16,TRBJ2-4,CAWSVLGGLIKNIQYF,TGTGCCTGGAGTGTACTAGGGGGCTTAATCAAAAACATTCAGTACTTC
-,-,TRBV28,13,TRBJ1-1,CASSFGRHTEAFF,TGTGCCAGCAGTTTCGGCAGGCACACTGAAGCTTTCTTT
-,TRBD1,TRBV28,17,TRBJ1-4,CASIPGQGPTTNEKLFF,TGTGCCAGCATCCCGGGACAGGGACCAACCACTAATGAAAAACTGTTTTTT
-,TRBD1,TRBV10-3,13,TRBJ2-7,CAISGDRAGEQYF,TGTGCCATCAGTGGGGACAGGGCGGGCGAGCAGTACTTC
-,-,TRBV30,12,TRBJ2-7,CAWSTTGYEQYF,TGTGCCTGGAGTACGACAGGCTACGAGCAGTACTTC
-,TRBD2,TRBV5-4,14,TRBJ2-7,CASSRGRESYEQYF,TGTGCCAGCAGCCGGGGGAGGGAATCCTACGAGCAGTACTTC
-,-,TRBV5-1,15,TRBJ1-4,CASSLVGTDNEKLFF,TGCGCCAGCAGCTTGGTAGGGACGGATAATGAAAAACTGTTTTTT
-,TRBD1,TRBV6-6,16,TRBJ1-1,CASRQRPWDRVTEAFF,TGTGCCAGCAGGCAAAGACCCTGGGACAGGGTCACTGAAGCTTTCTTT
once,-,TRBV13,17,TRBJ2-7,CASSPGRTGGIHYEQYF,TGTGCCAGCAGTCCCGGACGAACAGGAGGGATTCACTACGAGCAGTACTTC
-,-,TRBV7-2,14,TRBJ2-3,CASSLSGPPDTQYF,TGTGCCAGCAGCTTGAGCGGCCCCCCAGATACGCAGTATTTT
-,-,TRBV27,11,TRBJ2-5,CASPPVGAQYF,TGTGCCAGCCCCCCGGTCGGGGCCCAGTACTTC
once,-,TRBV27,13,TRBJ1-5,CASSHLSNQPQHF,TGTGCCAGCAGCCACTTAAGCAATCAGCCCCAGCATTTT
-,-,TRBV19,14,TRBJ1-1,CASSPRTDNTEAFF,TGTGCCAGTAGTCCCCGGACAGACAACACTGAAGCTTTCTTT
-,-,TRBV5-1,13,TRBJ2-7,CASSLSGQYEQYF,TGCGCCAGCAGCTTGAGCGGACAATACGAGCAGTACTTC
-,TRBD2,TRBV9,15,TRBJ2-3,CASSVGGGPIDTQYF,TGTGCCAGCAGCGTGGGCGGGGGGCCTATAGATACGCAGTATTTT
-,-,TRBV7-9,15,TRBJ2-3,CASSAGTGSTDTQYF,TGTGCCAGCAGCGCCGGGACGGGAAGCACAGATACGCAGTATTTT
-,-,TRBV2,14,TRBJ2-3,CAKGGPGFKDTQYF,TGTGCCAAAGGGGGGCCTGGGTTCAAGGATACGCAGTATTTT
-,-,TRBV27,15,TRBJ2-7,CASSFAPGPSYEQYF,TGTGCCAGCAGTTTTGCCCCCGGGCCTTCCTACGAGCAGTACTTC
-,TRBD1,TRBV13,16,TRBJ2-2,CASSRGTGRNTGELFF,TGTGCCAGCAGCCGTGGGACAGGGCGGAACACCGGGGAGCTGTTTTTT
-,-,TRBV28,9,TRBJ1-4,CARTEKLFF,TGTGCCCGCACTGAAAAACTGTTTTTT
-,-,TRBV11-3,15,TRBJ2-5,CASSLELLGQETQYF,TGTGCCAGCAGCTTAGAATTGCTTGGACAAGAGACCCAGTACTTC
once,-,TRBV10-3,15,TRBJ1-5,CAIKSRDGSNQPQHF,TGTGCCATCAAGAGCCGGGACGGTAGCAATCAGCCCCAGCATTTT
-,TRBD1,TRBV7-2,13,TRBJ2-5,CASSLYRGETQYF,TGTGCCAGCAGCCTCTACAGGGGAGAGACCCAGTACTTC
-,-,TRBV27,18,TRBJ2-7,CASSLLGTQRLENYEQYF,TGTGCCAGCAGTTTATTGGGGACACAACGACTAGAAAACTACGAGCAGTACTTC
-,-,TRBV9,16,TRBJ1-1,CASSTHRDLVRTEAFF,TGTGCCAGCAGCACACACAGGGATTTGGTGAGGACTGAAGCTTTCTTT
-,-,TRBV7-9,14,TRBJ2-3,CASSLDLYTDTQYF,TGTGCCAGCAGCTTGGACTTGTACACAGATACGCAGTATTTT
-,-,TRBV2,15,TRBJ1-6,CASSATGNSNSPLHF,TGTGCCAGCAGTGCTACAGGGAACTCCAATTCACCCCTCCACTTT